This T cell receptor beta chain was found in a study of shared clonotypes between healthy human individuals. Profiled with immunoSEQ multiplex PCR; TCRdb holds only in-frame clones, not every one. This sample has 600,000 to 800,000 clones, with roughly 72% found just once. The junction had 7 bases not matched to a gene; V was cut back by 3 bases and J by 4 bases. The CDR3 sequence is 16 residues long. The V gene's germline CDR1 is LNHDA and CDR2 SQIVND (reference sequence). Sequencing was carried out using memory CD4+ T cells sorted from blood. The sample's subset: CD45RA-negative fraction. The chain joins TRBV19 to TRBJ2-1; 9 positions agree with TRBD1. This receptor was identified in a woman aged 25-40 years in good health. This chain's CDR3 is CASSIESGTGYNEQFF. Here the CDR3 DNA reads TGTGCCAGTAGTATTGAGTCGGGGACAGGGTACAATGAGCAGTTCTTC.